This TCR beta chain was recorded in a study of memory CD8 T cells in hepatitis C reinfection (dated by TCRdb to the late 2010s). Looking at the study overall: Among the donors, three cleared two back-to-back HCV infections on their own, whereas two got rid of a primary infection but ended up chronically infected after reinfection. A case counted as HCV reinfection when an HCV RNA test came back positive after two negative tests taken at least 60 days apart. Late or post reinfection samples were obtained 12 to 24 weeks after detection of reinfection. The study tracked the TCR beta repertoire of virus-specific CD8 T cells longitudinally across an HCV reinfection episode in 5 or 6 donors. Four to six reinfection cases with stored pre-reinfection samples were identified between the late 2000s and the early 2010s. In the reinfection study, participants who had resolved a prior HCV infection were followed every 3 months.

Library creation used the immunoSEQ multiplex PCR assay. Genomic DNA was extracted from the sorted cells, and the TCR beta V, D and J regions were sequenced using the automated high-throughput method of Adaptive Biotechnologies. A two-step, bias-controlled multiplex PCR was used to amplify the CDR3 regions. An Illumina instrument was used to sequence the amplified TCR beta libraries. In the original analysis: Demultiplexed reads were processed to lower amplification and sequencing bias, and the IMGT database was used to assign CDR3 sequences to gene families. Repertoire data were analyzed with ImmunoSEQ software version 2.0. Clonotype lists were filtered to remove out-of-frame sequences as well as sequences containing stop codons in the CDR3. Clonotypes below 0.01% frequency were excluded because they corresponded to less than one cell. Richness was computed as observed richness divided by input cell number, and evenness as Shannon entropy divided by log observed richness. Repertoire diversity and similarity between time points were quantified using Simpson diversity and Morisita-Horn overlap indices. Clonotypes were grouped as dominant (>1%), sub-dominant (0.5-0.99%), low abundance (0.1-0.49%) or lowest abundance (<0.1%). A germline index was derived by subtracting total nucleotide additions from total CDR3 length and dividing the result by total CDR3 length. What TCRdb holds here is the immuneACCESS table cut down to in-frame rearrangements. Part of the clones is not present; checked against another copy, under half of the missing clones reflect an unresolved V gene, and the others are unexplained. That table gives V, J and clone size, and the DNA gave D and trimming. The sample table lists 45,000 to 50,000 clones, 75% to 90% of them with a count of one. The top ten constitute around 0.78% of the sample.

Study-level results and caveats: With only 4 or 5 donors, the study could not reach definitive conclusions about public clonotypes linked to secondary clearance.

Its CDR3 holds 16 amino acids, cysteine through phenylalanine. Just the 48-base CDR3 DNA is kept, in frame starting at base 1. Taken from the germline V gene (reference sequence), the CDR1 and CDR2 loops are PRHDT and FYEKMQ. Trimming removed 0 bases from V and 5 bases from J; the gene matches leave 7 bases unexplained. Explained via the paper, the time point label denotes: late/post reinfection, 12 to 24 weeks after detection. Sorted cells were sequenced directly ex vivo, with no in vitro expansion before TCR sequencing. The donors were people who inject drugs and were enrolled in Canada's Montreal Acute Hepatitis C Cohort Study (HEPCO). As controls, total naive CD8 T cells, sorted as viable CD3+ CD8+ CD45RO-, were obtained from two donors at each of the three reinfection time points. Before sorting, cryopreserved peripheral blood mononuclear cells were thawed, and CD8 T cells were purified from the thawed cells. The MACS CD8+ T cell Isolation Kit was used to enrich CD8 T cells through negative selection. A BD FACSAria II sorter with FACSDiva software was used for cell sorting, and FlowJo was used for data analysis.

With respect to this clone: Its antigen is currently not known. No per-base quality is available; no much larger clone lies one base away.

The specimen was naive CD8+ T cells sorted from blood. The meaning of the sample's cell subset or site label: total naive CD8+CD45RO- T cells. This clonotype originated in a man in his late teens or twenties with hepatitis C virus infection. The receptor chain draws on TRBV13 and TRBJ2-1; 7 of the junction bases match TRBD1. The CDR3 region has the sequence CASSLGVGQVNNEQFF. The sequence in DNA is TGTGCCAGCAGCTTAGGAGTCGGACAGGTGAACAATGAGCAGTTCTTC.